This is a list of T cell receptor beta chains from one sample in a study of T cells after yellow fever vaccination. One entry per CDR3 protein results from TCRdb running MiXCR on the 5' RACE reads. The data hold 200,000 to 250,000 distinct CDR3 sequences, with 6.9% observed a single time. The sample was CD4+ T cells sorted from PBMCs, taken 15 days after the yellow fever booster vaccination. Every receptor here comes from a man younger than 40 who received the YFV17D yellow fever vaccine. CDR3s include the opening cysteine and the closing phenylalanine or tryptophan. A D gene is named only where the DNA matches it firmly. Only some rows state a clone size, as once, few, many or a class for expanded clones.

-	TRBV19	many	TRBJ2-2	TGTGCCAGTAGTATAAGGAGGGCGGGAACCGGGGAGCTGTTTTTT	CASSIRRAGTGELFF
-	TRBV18	few	TRBJ1-5	TGTGCCAGCTCACCAGGGGGCGGTTACAATCAGCCCCAGCATTTT	CASSPGGGYNQPQHF
-	TRBV7-2	many	TRBJ2-7	TGTGCCAGCAGCTCCAGGGGTGTTACCTACGAGCAGTACTTC	CASSSRGVTYEQYF
-	TRBV12-3/TRBV12-4	many	TRBJ2-1	TGTGCCAGCAGTTTATTTGACGGCAATGAGCAGTTCTTC	CASSLFDGNEQFF
-	TRBV29-1	-	TRBJ2-1	TGCAGCGTGAGGGGGGGGGCTTATTACAATGAGCAGTTCTTC	CSVRGGAYYNEQFF
TRBD1	TRBV5-8	-	TRBJ2-5	TGTGCCAGCAGCCCGGGACAGGGAGGGGAGACCCAGTACTTC	CASSPGQGGETQYF
-	TRBV9	many	TRBJ2-7	TGTGCCAGCAGCGTAGCTAGTTTCCACGAGCAGTACTTC	CASSVASFHEQYF
-	TRBV20-1	few	TRBJ2-7	TGCAGTGCTAGCCTGGGCCCCCTCAGGGACGAGCAGTACTTC	CSASLGPLRDEQYF
-	TRBV29-1	few	TRBJ1-5	TGCAGCGTGAAATCTCCGGGCAATCAGCCCCAGCATTTT	CSVKSPGNQPQHF
TRBD2	TRBV5-1	many	TRBJ2-7	TGCGCCAGCAGCTTGAGCGGGAGGGCCGACTACGAGCAGTACTTC	CASSLSGRADYEQYF
TRBD2	TRBV19	-	TRBJ2-1	TGTGCCAGTAGTCCCGGGGGTGACGGGAGGGGCAATGAGCAGTTCTTC	CASSPGGDGRGNEQFF
TRBD1	TRBV18	many	TRBJ2-7	TGTGCCAGCTCACCACCAGGGGGCGAATACGAGCAGTACTTC	CASSPPGGEYEQYF
-	TRBV25-1	-	TRBJ2-7	TGTGCCAGCAGTGAAACGAGGGCAGGGATAGTCGAGCAGTACTTC	CASSETRAGIVEQYF
TRBD2	TRBV9	-	TRBJ2-1	TGTGCCAGCAGCCTTGGGGCGGGGGGACCAATAGGTGAGCAGTTCTTC	CASSLGAGGPIGEQFF